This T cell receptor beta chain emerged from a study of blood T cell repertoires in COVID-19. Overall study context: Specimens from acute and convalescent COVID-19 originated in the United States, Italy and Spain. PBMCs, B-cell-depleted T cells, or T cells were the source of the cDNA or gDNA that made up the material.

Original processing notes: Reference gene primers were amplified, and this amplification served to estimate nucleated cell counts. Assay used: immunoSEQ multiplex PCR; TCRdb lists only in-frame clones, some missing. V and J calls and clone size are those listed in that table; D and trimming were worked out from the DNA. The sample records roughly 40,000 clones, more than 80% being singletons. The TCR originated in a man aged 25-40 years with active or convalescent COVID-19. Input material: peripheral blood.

For the CDR3, the DNA is TGTGCCAGTAGTACCCGACTTTTTAGGACTAGCGGGAACACAGATACGCAGTATTTT. Residues: CASSTRLFRTSGNTDTQYF. The chain uses TRBV19 and TRBJ2-3; TRBD2 aligns across 12 bases. Germline trimming cut 4 bases from V and 2 bases from J; bases unmatched to any gene: 13. This CDR3 spans 19 amino acids. CDR1 is LNHDA and CDR2 is SQIVND in the germline V gene (reference sequence).